Sequencing of this T cell receptor (beta chain) was carried out in a study of beta chain features in type 1 diabetes. Whole-study findings and limits: Across all four CD4+ subsets, people with type 1 diabetes showed modestly shorter TCRB CDR3s. Sampled from patients, naive, central memory and Treg TCRB repertoires appeared more similar than those sampled from healthy donors.

In regard to this clone: No antigen is known for it.

Reverse transcription of all isolated RNA meant that expressed TCRB transcripts were sequenced. The assay was immunoSEQ multiplex PCR, and TCRdb's table has in-frame clones only and misses some. The sample comprises about 640,000 clones, under 15% of which are singletons, and around 0.12% rests with the top ten. The CDR3 length is 14 residues. With 6 bases removed from V and 4 bases from J, the gap between germline ends came to 15 bases. The germline CDR1 and CDR2 sequences are SNHLY and FYNNEI. Sequenced sample: naive CD4+ T cells from blood. This TCR was recovered from a man between 25 and 39 years old with type 1 diabetes. The chain is built from TRBV2 and TRBJ1-1; D is uncertain. In DNA, the CDR3 is TGTGCCAGCAGCAATCAACGGTCGACCACTGAAGCTTTCTTT. It specifies CASSNQRSTTEAFF.